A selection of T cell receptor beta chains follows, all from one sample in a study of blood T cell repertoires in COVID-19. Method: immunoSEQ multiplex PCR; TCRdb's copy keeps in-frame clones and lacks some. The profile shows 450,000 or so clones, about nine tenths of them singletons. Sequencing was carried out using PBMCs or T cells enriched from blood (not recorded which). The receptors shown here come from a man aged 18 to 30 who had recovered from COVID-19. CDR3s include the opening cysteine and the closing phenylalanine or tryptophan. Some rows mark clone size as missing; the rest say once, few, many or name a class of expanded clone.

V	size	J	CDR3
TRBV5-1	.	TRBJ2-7	CASSLEASGGYEQYF
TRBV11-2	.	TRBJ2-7	CASSSNQGRGSYEQYF
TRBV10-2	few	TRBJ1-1	CASSQGQLNTEAFF
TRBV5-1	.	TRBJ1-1	CASSLETGVGSEAFF
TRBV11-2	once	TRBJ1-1	CASSLDRSTEAFF
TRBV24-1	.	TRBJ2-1	CATSDFVAGREFF
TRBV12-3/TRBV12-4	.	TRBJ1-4	CASSETEGELFF
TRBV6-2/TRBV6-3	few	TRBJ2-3	CASSRALAGGLDTQYF
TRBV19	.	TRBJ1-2	CATESGGNIHGYTF
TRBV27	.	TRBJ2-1	CASSLRASGSSYNEQFF
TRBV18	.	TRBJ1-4	CASSPTGGPTNEKLFF
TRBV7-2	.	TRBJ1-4	CASSRTNSEKLFF
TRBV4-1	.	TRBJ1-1	CASSQDSGAGTEAFF
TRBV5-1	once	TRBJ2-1	CASSLGTSSNEQFF
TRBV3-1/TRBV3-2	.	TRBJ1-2	CASSPGQENYGYTF
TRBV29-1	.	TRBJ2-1	CSVVVAGGRSSYNEQFF
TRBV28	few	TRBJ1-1	CASRTGAEAFF
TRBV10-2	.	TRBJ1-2	CASSLRLLNYGYTF
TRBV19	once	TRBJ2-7	CASSDRGLADPYEQYF
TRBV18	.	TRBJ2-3	CASSPAGLGTDTQYF
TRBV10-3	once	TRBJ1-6	CAISDGGEVSPLHF
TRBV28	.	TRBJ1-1	CASSRGGTGVTEAFF
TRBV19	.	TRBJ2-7	CASIRGTGSYEQYF
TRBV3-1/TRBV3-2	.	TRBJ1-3	CASSQTRDRGRPGNTIYF
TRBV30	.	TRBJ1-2	CAWSSPPGYGYTF
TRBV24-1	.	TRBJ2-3	CATSDPTGEADTQYF
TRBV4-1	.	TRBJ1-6	CASSQDVAGGSPLHF
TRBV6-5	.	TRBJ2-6	CASTRSSGANVLTF
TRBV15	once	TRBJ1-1	CATSLRQAAEAFF
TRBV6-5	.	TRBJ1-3	CASSYAGSGNTIYF
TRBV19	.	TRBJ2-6	CASSMGQGALGANVLTF
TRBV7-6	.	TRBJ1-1	CASSWEQGGERNTEAFF
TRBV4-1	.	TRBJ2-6	CASSQGQARSGANVLTF
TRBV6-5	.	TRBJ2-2	CASTSRNTGELFF
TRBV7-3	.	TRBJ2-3	CASSLTSTSGSTDTQYF
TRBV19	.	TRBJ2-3	CASSDSASTDTQYF
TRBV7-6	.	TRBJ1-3	CASSLVGGSSGNTIYF
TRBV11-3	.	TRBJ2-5	CASSSGQGVQETQYF
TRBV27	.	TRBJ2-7	CASSLSTSGLYEQYF